The entry below gives a single T cell receptor (beta chain) sequence along with its context. Sequencing was performed with immunoSEQ multiplex PCR; in TCRdb, only in-frame clones are kept and a portion is missing. The repertoire holds hundreds of thousands of clones, with around 77% as singletons. Germline lookup yields CDR1 SGHNT and CDR2 YYREEE (reference sequence). The CDR3 loop spans 16 amino acids. Trimming pared 0 bases from V and 0 bases from J, leaving 12 bases between. The entry originates in a study of shared clonotypes between healthy human individuals. The TCR sequence derives from a woman in her forties in good health. Some clones in this sample may be carry-over from other donors' samples. Specimen: PBMCs. The chain joins TRBV5-4 to TRBJ1-2; D is possibly TRBD1 (5 bases). CDR3 sequence reads: CASSLAQGFTNYGYTF. The CDR3 DNA reads as TGTGCCAGCAGCTTGGCGCAGGGCTTCACTAACTATGGCTACACCTTC. Full variable domain (missing parts from reference TRBV5-4 and TRBJ1-2): ETGVTQSPTHLIKTRGQQVTLRCSSQSGHNTVSWYQQALGQGPQFIFQYYREEENGRGNFPPRFSGLQFPNYSSELNVNALELDDSALYLCASSLAQGFTNYGYTFGSGTRLTVV.